The present entry profiles one TCR beta chain with its context. Antigen unknown. RNA transcripts provided the source from which TCR beta CDR3 regions were amplified. TCR CDR3 regions were first amplified by RT-PCR with HTBI primers. TCRdb independently ran MiXCR on the multiplex PCR reads; one entry per CDR3 protein. Of 600,000 or so distinct CDR3 sequences in the sample, roughly 50% are singletons; the top ten hold roughly 8.2%. These data come from a study of T cells in Graves' hyperthyroidism and ophthalmopathy. Study-wide findings and caveats: Model-based prediction identified ophthalmopathy a median 6.5 months prior to its onset.

The sequenced sample was peripheral blood or thyroid tissue (not recorded which). This clonotype was obtained from a woman under 30 with Graves' hyperthyroidism.

The CDR3 loop is CSARNRASGGLQETQYF. For the CDR3, the DNA is TGCAGTGCTAGAAACCGGGCTAGCGGGGGACTCCAAGAGACCCAGTACTTC. The genes are TRBV20-1 and TRBJ2-5; 10 bases are shared with TRBD2. CDR3 length: 17 residues. V shed 2 bases, J shed 1 base, and the junction held 10 bases outside the gene matches. Germline CDR1 reads DFQATT; CDR2 reads SNEGSKA (reference sequence).